Each of the 17 T cell receptor beta chains below was sequenced from the same sample in a study of blood T cell repertoires in COVID-19. Data came from immunoSEQ multiplex PCR; TCRdb stores just in-frame clones and leaves some out. Seen here are 200,000 to 250,000 clones, around 86% observed once, and the top ten hold approximately 2%. The sample comprised peripheral blood. Receptors originate from a man between 25 and 39 years old who had recovered from COVID-19.

The V call is TRBV6-5, the J call TRBJ2-1, with D perhaps TRBD1 (5 bases). This CDR3 contains 16 residues. V was pared by 1 base and J by 7 bases, with 17 bases between. Germline V gives CDR1 MNHEY, CDR2 SVGAGI. CDR3 nucleotides: TGTGCCAGCAGTTACTACTGGGGCAGGGTAATGAATGAGCAGTTCTTC. Translating it yields CASSYYWGRVMNEQFF.

V gene TRBV11-2 combines with J gene TRBJ2-1; a possible D gene is TRBD2 (6 bases). The CDR3 extends over 12 amino acids. V was pared by 3 bases and J by 12 bases, with 12 bases between. Germline V gene sequence: CDR1 SGHAT, CDR2 FQNNGV. In DNA, the CDR3 is TGTGCCAGCAGCTTGGGGACTTCCCCGCAGTTCTTC. It codes for CASSLGTSPQFF. Based on the CDR3 plus reference TRBV11-2 and TRBJ2-1, the full variable domain is EAGVAQSPRYKIIEKRQSVAFWCNPISGHATLYWYQQILGQGPKLLIQFQNNGVVDDSQLPKDRFSAERLKGVDSTLKIQPAKLEDSAVYLCASSLGTSPQFFGPGTRLTVL.

This sequence joins TRBV4-1 and TRBJ1-6; D remains unclear. Germline CDR1 reads MGHRA; CDR2 reads YSYEKL. The CDR3 is made up of 18 amino acids. V lost 4 bases to trimming and J lost 0 bases, with 16 bases between them. CDR3 DNA sequence: TGCGCCAGCAGCCCCCTGACCGTGAGGAGCTCCTATAATTCACCCCTCCACTTT. Translated: CASSPLTVRSSYNSPLHF.

This clone has a handful of counts. The CDR3 loop is CASSPVQGNSNQPQHF. Here the CDR3 DNA reads TGTGCCAGCTCACCGGTCCAGGGAAATAGCAATCAGCCCCAGCATTTT. The chain is built from TRBV18 and TRBJ1-5; the D gene is possibly TRBD1 (5 bases). CDR3 length: 16 amino acids. Trimming stripped 3 bases from V and 0 bases from J, with 12 bases between. The V gene's germline CDR1 is KGHSH and CDR2 LQKENI. Full variable domain (rest looked up from reference TRBV18 and TRBJ1-5): NAGVMQNPRHLVRRRGQEARLRCSPMKGHSHVYWYRQLPEEGLKFMVYLQKENIIDESGMPKERFSAEFPKEGPSILRIQQVVRGDSAAYFCASSPVQGNSNQPQHFGDGTRLSIL.

The chain employs TRBV7-2 and TRBJ2-3, with TRBD2 as a possible D gene (6 bases). The germline CDR1 and CDR2 sequences are SGHTA and FQGNSA. V lost 3 bases and J 0 bases, leaving 10 bases between the germline ends. This CDR3 contains 15 residues. CDR3 sequence (DNA): TGTGCCAGCAGCTTTCGCGGGGTCAGCACAGATACGCAGTATTTT. This translates into CASSFRGVSTDTQYF.

Only a few counts were recorded for this clone. CDR3 DNA sequence: TGTGCCAGCAGCTTGTTAGGCAGGGAAGGGAATTCACCCCTCCACTTT. Residues: CASSLLGREGNSPLHF. The J gene is TRBJ1-6, the V gene TRBV5-6; D possibly corresponds to TRBD1 (5 bases). V dropped 1 base and J dropped 7 bases, with 15 bases sitting between them. Germline CDR1 is SGHDT and CDR2 is YYEEEE. This CDR3 contains 16 residues.

This rearrangement joins TRBV18 to TRBJ1-5, with D possibly being TRBD1 (6 bases). CDR3 size: 15 residues. Germline V gene lookup returns CDR1 KGHSH and CDR2 LQKENI. V was clipped by 3 bases and J by 0 bases, with 9 bases between them. In DNA, the CDR3 is TGTGCCAGCTCACCGCAGGGGTTTAGCAATCAGCCCCAGCATTTT. It yields the protein CASSPQGFSNQPQHF.

The chain recombines TRBV7-2 with TRBJ1-6, with D possibly being TRBD1 (5 bases). Germline V gene sequence: CDR1 SGHTA, CDR2 FQGNSA. CDR3 length: 18 residues. The germline V and J ends were trimmed by 4 bases and 0 bases, with 16 bases remaining between them. In DNA form, the CDR3 reads TGTGCCAGCAGCTACCGGGGGGATGTGAGCTCCTATAATTCACCCCTCCACTTT. Translating it yields CASSYRGDVSSYNSPLHF.

The rearrangement joins TRBV24-1 to TRBJ2-7, with D perhaps matching TRBD1 (5 bases). V was pared by 1 base and J by 2 bases, with 11 bases between. Per the germline V gene, CDR1 is KGHDR and CDR2 is SFDVKD. This CDR3 region has 15 residues. Written as DNA, the CDR3 is TGTGCCACCAGTGATTTCGCAGGGCCCACCTACGAGCAGTACTTC. It translates to CATSDFAGPTYEQYF.

This clone was recorded once. The rearrangement joins TRBV4-3 to TRBJ2-2, with 7 bases matching TRBD1. Germline-derived CDR1 and CDR2 are LGHNA and YSLEER. V shed 4 bases, J shed 5 bases, and the junction held 10 bases outside the gene matches. This CDR3 is 16 amino acids long. CDR3 nucleotides: TGCGCCAGCAGCCTCTACATGGGGACAGTTACCGGGGAGCTGTTTTTT. This translates into CASSLYMGTVTGELFF.

With regard to this clone: Other DNA sequences within the sample encode an identical CDR3. The chain couples TRBV19 to TRBJ1-5; D remains unclear. The CDR3 runs to 14 residues. Trimming removed 3 bases at V and 2 bases at J, with 8 bases between. CDR1 is LNHDA, CDR2 SQIVND, per germline (reference sequence). DNA of the CDR3: TGTGCCAGTAGTATGGCCCGGGGCAATCAGCCCCAGCATTTT. It is translated as CASSMARGNQPQHF.

J is TRBJ2-7 and V is TRBV27, with 7 nucleotides matching TRBD2. J lost 3 bases, V lost 5 bases, and 4 bases had no gene match. This CDR3 has 13 amino acids. Germline V gene lookup returns CDR1 MNHEY and CDR2 SMNVEV (reference sequence). The CDR3 is CASSQGLDYEQYF. CDR3 in DNA: TGTGCCAGCAGTCAAGGACTAGACTACGAGCAGTACTTC.

The chain employs TRBV9 and TRBJ1-4; tentative D call: TRBD1 (5 bases). The CDR3 is made up of 16 amino acids. CDR1 is SGDLS, CDR2 YYNGEE, per germline. V lost 3 bases and J lost 6, with 18 bases in between. The CDR3 nucleotides are TGTGCCAGCAGCGCGATCATAAGGGGTAGGGATGAAAAACTGTTTTTT. It translates to CASSAIIRGRDEKLFF.

The chain links TRBV7-9 to TRBJ1-6, with 7 bases identical to TRBD1. The V and J ends lost 3 bases and 5 bases, in that order; junction bases with no gene match: 1. The V gene's germline CDR1 is SEHNR and CDR2 FQNEAQ (reference sequence). The CDR3 runs to 14 residues. The CDR3 coding sequence is TGTGCCAGCAGCTTGGGGACAGATAATTCACCCCTCCACTTT. Its translation is CASSLGTDNSPLHF.

This chain links TRBV6-2 or TRBV6-3 with TRBJ1-5; D uncertain. The CDR3 covers 14 residues. CDR1 is MNHEY, CDR2 SVGEGT, per germline. V was pared by 4 bases and J by 7 bases, with 14 bases between. Written as DNA, the CDR3 is TGTGCCAGCAGTTCCCTAGGTGGATCCCAGCCCCAGCATTTT. It codes for CASSSLGGSQPQHF.

V and J are TRBV10-1 and TRBJ2-3, with TRBD1 matching 9 bases. With V trimmed by 0 bases and J by 3 bases, 7 bases remained unmatched. The germline V gene encodes CDR1 WNHNN and CDR2 SYGVQD (reference sequence). There are 17 residues in the CDR3. CDR3 nucleotides: TGCGCCAGCAGTGAGTCGGGACAGGGCAAGTGGACAGATACGCAGTATTTT. It specifies CASSESGQGKWTDTQYF.

V and J are TRBV7-2 and TRBJ1-2, with 7 nucleotides matching TRBD1. V dropped 4 bases and J dropped 3; count of bases not matched to a gene: 5. Germline V gives CDR1 SGHTA, CDR2 FQGNSA. The CDR3 covers 14 residues. CDR3 DNA: TGTGCCAGCAGCTCAACAGGGGATCACTATGGCTACACCTTC. Translating gives CASSSTGDHYGYTF.